Listed below are T cell receptor beta chains from one sample, sequenced in a study of blood T cell repertoires in COVID-19. Generated by immunoSEQ multiplex PCR, the TCRdb table keeps only in-frame clones and is missing some. Counted here are 50,000 or so clones, 70% to 90% occurring once; the ten biggest clones make up over 10%. Sequencing input: peripheral blood. The receptors originated from an elderly man with acute or convalescent COVID-19. Each CDR3 is given with its conserved first and last residue. The D gene is left open where the match is weak. The size field is filled for only some rows; it gives once, few, many or a size class.

D gene: NA
J gene: TRBJ1-6
clone size: NA
V gene: TRBV6-1
CDR3 DNA: TGTGCCAGCAGTGAAGGGGCAATGTCACCCCTCCACTTT
CDR3 protein: CASSEGAMSPLHF

D gene: NA
J gene: TRBJ2-1
clone size: NA
V gene: TRBV20-1
CDR3 DNA: TGCAGTGCTAGTGCTAGCCTGAGGAATGAGCAGTTCTTC
CDR3 protein: CSASASLRNEQFF

D gene: NA
J gene: TRBJ2-2
clone size: NA
V gene: TRBV4-2
CDR3 DNA: TGTGCCAGCAGCCAAGAACCCGGCGGCGGGGAGCTGTTTTTT
CDR3 protein: CASSQEPGGGELFF

D gene: NA
J gene: TRBJ1-1
clone size: few
V gene: TRBV29-1
CDR3 DNA: TGCAGCGTTGGCGGGGGGGGGCTGAACACTGAAGCTTTCTTT
CDR3 protein: CSVGGGGLNTEAFF

D gene: NA
J gene: TRBJ2-1
clone size: once
V gene: TRBV19
CDR3 DNA: TGTGCCAGTAGTATCACGCCAGGGAATGAGCAGTTCTTC
CDR3 protein: CASSITPGNEQFF

D gene: TRBD1
J gene: TRBJ2-3
clone size: few
V gene: TRBV5-4
CDR3 DNA: TGTGCCAGCAGCTTGAATTATCGGACAGGTAGCACAGATACGCAGTATTTT
CDR3 protein: CASSLNYRTGSTDTQYF

D gene: NA
J gene: TRBJ1-1
clone size: NA
V gene: TRBV29-1
CDR3 DNA: TGCAGCGTTGAACGTGCTCAGGGGACAGCTTTCTTT
CDR3 protein: CSVERAQGTAFF

D gene: TRBD2
J gene: TRBJ2-7
clone size: NA
V gene: TRBV6-5
CDR3 DNA: TGTGCCAGCAGTTACTCTAGCAGCGGGAGGGTCTACGAGCAGTACTTC
CDR3 protein: CASSYSSSGRVYEQYF

D gene: TRBD1
J gene: TRBJ1-6
clone size: NA
V gene: TRBV3-1/TRBV3-2
CDR3 DNA: TGTGCCAGCAGCCCTCCAGGGGGTAATTCACCCCTCCACTTT
CDR3 protein: CASSPPGGNSPLHF

D gene: NA
J gene: TRBJ2-6
clone size: NA
V gene: TRBV27
CDR3 DNA: TGTGCCAGCAGTTTCCGCTCTGGGGCCAACGTCCTGACTTTC
CDR3 protein: CASSFRSGANVLTF

D gene: TRBD1
J gene: TRBJ1-2
clone size: NA
V gene: TRBV12-3/TRBV12-4
CDR3 DNA: TGTGCCAGCAAAAACACAGGGGGCTATGGCTACACCTTC
CDR3 protein: CASKNTGGYGYTF

D gene: NA
J gene: TRBJ1-2
clone size: NA
V gene: TRBV11-2
CDR3 DNA: TGTGCCAGCAGCCCCCGGGTGGGGGCACCTGGCTACACCTTC
CDR3 protein: CASSPRVGAPGYTF

D gene: NA
J gene: TRBJ2-2
clone size: NA
V gene: TRBV11-2
CDR3 DNA: TGTGCCAGCAGCTTTACGGGGAACACCGGGGAGCTGTTTTTT
CDR3 protein: CASSFTGNTGELFF

D gene: TRBD1
J gene: TRBJ2-2
clone size: NA
V gene: TRBV19
CDR3 DNA: TGTGCCAGTACCTCCCCTTCGGGGACAGCGAACACCGGGGAGCTGTTTTTT
CDR3 protein: CASTSPSGTANTGELFF

D gene: TRBD1
J gene: TRBJ2-2
clone size: NA
V gene: TRBV9
CDR3 DNA: TGTGCCAGCAGCGTCTCGACAGGGTACACCGGGGAGCTGTTTTTT
CDR3 protein: CASSVSTGYTGELFF

D gene: NA
J gene: TRBJ2-5
clone size: NA
V gene: TRBV5-3
CDR3 DNA: TGTGCCAGAAGATACGGGACTCCAAAGGCTGGCGAGACCCAGTACTTC
CDR3 protein: CARRYGTPKAGETQYF

D gene: NA
J gene: TRBJ2-7
clone size: NA
V gene: TRBV28
CDR3 DNA: TGTGCCAGCAGTTTAATGGGGGCAGGCTTTGGGTACGAGCAGTACTTC
CDR3 protein: CASSLMGAGFGYEQYF

D gene: NA
J gene: TRBJ1-4
clone size: NA
V gene: TRBV19
CDR3 DNA: TGTGCCAGTAGTATCTTGGGGGCCGTTAATGAAAAACTGTTTTTT
CDR3 protein: CASSILGAVNEKLFF

D gene: TRBD1
J gene: TRBJ2-7
clone size: once
V gene: TRBV5-1
CDR3 DNA: TGCGCCAGCAGCCCGACAGGGAACTACGAGCAGTACTTC
CDR3 protein: CASSPTGNYEQYF

D gene: NA
J gene: TRBJ2-1
clone size: NA
V gene: TRBV3-1/TRBV3-2
CDR3 DNA: TGTGCCAGCAGCCCTTTAGGCAGGGGCTCCTACAATGAGCAGTTCTTC
CDR3 protein: CASSPLGRGSYNEQFF

D gene: NA
J gene: TRBJ2-1
clone size: once
V gene: TRBV12-3/TRBV12-4
CDR3 DNA: TGTGCCAGCAGCCAGGGGAACAATGAGCAGTTCTTC
CDR3 protein: CASSQGNNEQFF

D gene: NA
J gene: TRBJ1-6
clone size: once
V gene: TRBV29-1
CDR3 DNA: TGCAGCGTTGCAGGGCAAGACGGTTCACCCCTCCACTTT
CDR3 protein: CSVAGQDGSPLHF